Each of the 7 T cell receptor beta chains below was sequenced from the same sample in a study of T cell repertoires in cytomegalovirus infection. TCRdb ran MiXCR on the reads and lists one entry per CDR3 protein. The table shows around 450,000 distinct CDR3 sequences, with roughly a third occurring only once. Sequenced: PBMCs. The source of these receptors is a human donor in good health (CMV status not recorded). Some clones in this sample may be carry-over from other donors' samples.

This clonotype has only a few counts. In DNA, the CDR3 is TGTGCCAGCAGCCAGGGACAGGGAATGGGGAAGGCCAAAAACATTCAGTACTTC. Translating it yields CASSQGQGMGKAKNIQYF. This chain links TRBV4-2 with TRBJ2-4; 9 positions agree with TRBD1. Losses at the gene ends were 3 bases for V and 1 base for J; bases not matched to a gene: 10. Germline V lookup: CDR1 LGHNA, CDR2 YNFKEQ. The CDR3 runs to 18 residues.

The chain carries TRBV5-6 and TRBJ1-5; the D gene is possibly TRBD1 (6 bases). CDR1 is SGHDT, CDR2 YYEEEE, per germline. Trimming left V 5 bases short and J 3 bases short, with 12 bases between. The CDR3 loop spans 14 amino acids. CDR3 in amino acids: CASSHGQFNQPQHF. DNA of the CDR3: TGTGCCAGCAGTCATGGACAGTTCAATCAGCCCCAGCATTTT.

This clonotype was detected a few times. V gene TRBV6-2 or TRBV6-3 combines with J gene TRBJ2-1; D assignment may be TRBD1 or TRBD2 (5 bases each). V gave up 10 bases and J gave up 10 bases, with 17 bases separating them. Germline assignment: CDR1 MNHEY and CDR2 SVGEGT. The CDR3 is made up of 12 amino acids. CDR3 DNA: TGTGCCACGGGGAAGGGGCACGGGGAGCAGTTCTTC. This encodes CATGKGHGEQFF.

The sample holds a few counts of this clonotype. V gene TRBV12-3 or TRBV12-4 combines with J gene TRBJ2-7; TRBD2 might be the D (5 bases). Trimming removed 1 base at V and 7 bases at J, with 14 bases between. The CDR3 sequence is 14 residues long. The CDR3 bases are TGTGCCAGCAGTTTAGGGTTCTCTAGCACAGAGCAGTACTTC. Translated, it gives CASSLGFSSTEQYF.

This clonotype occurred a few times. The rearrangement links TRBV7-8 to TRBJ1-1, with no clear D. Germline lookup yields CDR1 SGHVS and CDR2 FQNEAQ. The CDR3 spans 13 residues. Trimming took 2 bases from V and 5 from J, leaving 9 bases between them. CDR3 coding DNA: TGTGCCAGCAGCTTATCAGGTCGGACTGAAGCTTTCTTT. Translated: CASSLSGRTEAFF.

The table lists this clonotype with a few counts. This CDR3 reads CASSSPQGGSNQPQHF. The CDR3 coding sequence is TGTGCCAGCAGTTCCCCCCAGGGGGGAAGCAATCAGCCCCAGCATTTT. This chain uses TRBV28 with TRBJ1-5; 7 nucleotides match TRBD1. CDR1 MDHEN and CDR2 SYDVKM come from the germline V gene. The CDR3 consists of 16 residues. The junction had 7 bases not matched to a gene; V was cut back by 4 bases and J by 1 base.

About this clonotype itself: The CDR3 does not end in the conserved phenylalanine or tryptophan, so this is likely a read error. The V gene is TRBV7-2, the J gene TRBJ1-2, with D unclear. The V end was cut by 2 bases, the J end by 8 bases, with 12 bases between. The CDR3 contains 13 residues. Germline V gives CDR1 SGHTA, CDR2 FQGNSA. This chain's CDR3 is CASSLLGIGGYTL. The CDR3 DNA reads TGTGCCAGCAGCTTACTTGGAATAGGAGGCTACACCTTA.